This T cell receptor beta chain was recovered during a study of shared clonotypes between healthy human individuals. As for the study in general: The study used three CD4 naive, three CD4 memory, two CD8 naive and one CD8 memory plate per donor.

V gave up 0 bases and J gave up 3 bases, with 6 bases separating them. This CDR3 comprises 13 residues. CDR1 and CDR2 from the germline V gene are MNHNY and SVGAGI (reference sequence). Of note for this clone: Its matching antigen is unknown. Other nucleotide sequences from this sample produce the same CDR3.

Findings of the study overall: Naive subsets, compared against memory subsets, generally had larger estimated richness values.

Assay runs were performed at deep level. TCRdb's table, derived via immunoSEQ multiplex PCR, lists solely in-frame clones and lacks some. Here the sample spans some 1,900,000 clones, roughly 95% being singletons. Only CD45RO-negative cells positively selected for CCR7 counted as naive CD8 cells, so terminally differentiated effector memory CD45RA+ cells were excluded. Among the donors, all were Caucasian adults who lived in Nashville, Tennessee. The chain combines TRBV6-6 with TRBJ2-7; D not resolved. The sequence came from a man aged 18-30 years in good health. Sample: naive CD8+ T cells sorted from blood. This chain's CDR3 is CASSYSNVYEQYF. The CDR3 DNA is TGTGCCAGCAGTTACTCGAACGTCTACGAGCAGTACTTC.